This T cell receptor (beta chain) derives from a study of cytomegalovirus exposure and HLA in healthy donors (dated by TCRdb to about 2017). About the investigation overall: An earlier analysis of 587 of the donors reported over 250 Gb of sequence data and approximately 120 million unique TCR beta sequences obtained from around 180 million T cells. An early release that covered some 630 HLA-typed donors contained about 300 gigabases of sequencing data and about 84 million unique TCR sequences. Of the approximately 400 genotyped donors, around 81% fell in the genetic ancestry cluster associated with self-reported Caucasian donors. The study was designed to test whether signatures of past pathogen exposure could be identified by cataloging public T cell receptors. The study used immunosequencing to profile the T cell repertoires of under 700 subjects and linked those repertoires to cytomegalovirus serostatus. Besides the first cohort of about 730 subjects, a separate validation cohort made up of over 100 different subjects was used. The study combined high-throughput TCR immunosequencing, statistical association of individual TCRs with disease status, and machine learning to predict cytomegalovirus infection status. To study patterns of TCR occurrence, a later analysis re-analyzed previously published TCR beta repertoires from several hundred donors and added high-resolution HLA genotyping. The later analysis used no new phenotypic data to find candidate immune exposures, relying instead on TCR beta sequences and their occurrence across donors. An earlier analysis of 587 of the donors used high-throughput TCR beta sequencing to judge whether each TCR beta V gene segment behaved as functional or pseudogenic. Alongside the repertoire data, information on donor age, sex, ethnicity and CMV serostatus was compiled. A later genetic analysis took genome-wide SNP genotypes for about three fifths of the 666 donors and used that subset as a discovery cohort. All discovery cohort repertoires had been generated on a single sequencing platform. HLA typing included class I and class II loci at four-digit resolution. Typing coverage differed by locus: A, B, C, DRB1 and DQB1 were typed in roughly 620-640 donors, DQA1 in 500 to 550, DPA1 in some 570, and DPB1 in 400 to 480. About five DR-DQ haplotypes were handled as single units for association and clustering because linkage in the cohort was strong. Across about 370 genotyped donors of the cohort, an average of about 240,000 unique TCR beta nucleotide sequences per donor were sequenced, and roughly 20% of those sequences were non-productive.

About this clone itself: No antigen is known for it. Nothing much larger sits one base from this clone, and base qualities are not available.

In total, fewer than 750 healthy bone marrow donors made up the cohort. At the time of sampling, every cohort member was nominally healthy, though immune exposures that went unrecorded were likely present. The donor tested CMV seronegative, placing the donor among the roughly 350 seronegative members of the cohort. Each donor provided a peripheral blood sample, and peripheral blood mononuclear cells were used for TCR beta sequencing. Genomic DNA extraction from the blood cell samples was performed with the Qiagen DNeasy Blood Extraction Kit. The library was built by means of the immunoSEQ multiplex PCR assay. A mixture of 60 forward primers for TCR Vbeta segments and 13 reverse primers for TCR Jbeta segments was used in the multiplex PCR. Amplification of the CDR3 region of rearranged TCR beta genes was performed with a multiplex PCR assay on genomic DNA. Amplified TCR beta libraries were sequenced as 87-base-pair reads on the Illumina HiSeq System. The authors' pipeline ran thus. A later analysis counted some 74 million unique TCR beta chains across the 670 or so repertoires, and some 12 million of these chains were shared by at least two donors. Raw reads were error-corrected and collapsed into unique sequences by a nearest-neighbor algorithm in which closely related sequences were merged to remove PCR and sequencing errors. V, D and J gene segments were assigned by aligning CDR3 sequences to IMGT reference sequences. Each retained sequence needed at least a six-nucleotide match to both a V gene segment and a J gene segment. Rearrangements were called productive when the CDR3 lacked stop codons and stayed in frame with V and J; all others were non-productive. Following IMGT convention, CDR3 was defined as the stretch from the second conserved V-encoded cysteine up to the conserved J-encoded phenylalanine. Sequences without an unambiguous match to a single V gene segment were excluded from the earlier analysis of about 640 of the donors. An earlier analysis of a few hundred of the donors called V segments functional above 56.7% productive rearrangements and segregating when the between-donor standard deviation exceeded 5%. To diagnose cytomegalovirus status from the catalog of TCR beta chain sequences, a statistical classification framework was built. In a later analysis, TCR nucleotide sequences were compared against IMGT/GENE-DB human TR gene sequences so that V and J genes could be assigned. A later analysis assigned CDR3 sequences and most-parsimonious VDJ recombination scenarios with the TCRdist pipeline. In a later analysis, each TCR beta chain was defined by its CDR3 amino acid sequence together with its V-gene family, and reads lacking a unique V-gene family were excluded. To address suspected cross-contamination and a sequencing artifact, a later analysis removed under 600 highly shared, low-generation-probability nucleotide sequences. In a later analysis, a clonal expansion index was calculated for each public chain from normalized within-repertoire ranks of inferred template counts. In a later analysis, generation probabilities were computed using a VDJ recombination model fitted to out-of-frame rearrangements, and the results were checked against IGoR. In a later analysis, TCR-TCR, TCR-HLA and TCR-CMV co-occurrence was scored with hypergeometric tests, and a repertoire-size bias correction was applied to TCR pairs. To estimate false discovery rates, a later analysis permuted the HLA or CMV assignments 20 times. A later analysis grouped co-occurring TCRs with DBSCAN, adding TCRdist sequence similarity when clustering within HLA-allele-positive subsets. Co-occurrence clustering excluded repertoires with fewer than 30,000 or more than 120,000 public chains, plus five with anomalous nucleotide sharing. TCRdb limited this immuneACCESS table to in-frame rearrangements with V and J called. A share of clones is missing; checked studies link under half to unresolved V genes, and the rest is unexplained. V and J calls and clone size follow that table, whereas D and trimming were derived from the DNA. The sample table holds 150,000 or so clones, of which almost 85% were seen once. About 0.4% of the sample lies in the top ten.

For CDR1 and CDR2, the germline V gene lists SGHNT and YENEEA. The CDR3 runs 13 amino acids, cysteine and phenylalanine included. The only DNA kept is the CDR3, 39 bases in frame from the first base. V is reduced by 0 bases and J by 4 bases, leaving a spacing of 4 bases between them. Summary of the overall study and its limitations: In vitro tests confirmed that a few of the cytomegalovirus-associated TCR beta chains recognize cytomegalovirus antigens. A total of 164 TCR beta chains were listed by the study as associated with cytomegalovirus. A group of highly shared sequence variants was considered likely to be a technical artifact of the sequencing pipeline. In a later analysis, most CMV-associated TCR beta chains were found to appear HLA-restricted, with HLA associations seemingly driven largely by CMV exposure. Strong co-occurrence of HLA alleles, especially DR and DQ, made assigning TCR associations to individual alleles difficult. For the cohort, immune exposure information was limited to CMV serostatus. In a later analysis, TCR association rates were found to vary across HLA loci, with the most associated TCRs seen for DRB1 alleles and the fewest for HLA-C alleles. The 87-base-pair reads could not distinguish some IMGT-functional V segments, including TRBV6-2 and TRBV6-3, so those segments were excluded. V-gene and J-gene trimming of TCR beta chains was associated with a missense DCLRE1C variant in a later genetic analysis, and the association was replicated in an independent cohort. Sequencing depth was assumed to be roughly uniform across donors in the presence/absence analyses, though that assumption may not hold. A further reported finding was that TCR beta sequences accurately predicted the HLA-A and HLA-B alleles for most subjects in the first cohort. An earlier analysis of roughly 570 of the donors showed that most TCR beta V segments appeared in productive rearrangements either about 87% or about 30% of the time, which broadly matched IMGT annotations. Most TCR sequences were observed very rarely across donors, whereas some public TCRs were present in many individuals. A later analysis associated 15,000 to 20,000 TCR beta sequences with specific HLA alleles at a false discovery rate of 0.05. The authors suggested that the approach could potentially be extended to other disease states and immunological phenotypes. In a later analysis, HLA-associated TCR beta chains showed more clonal expansion and lower generation probabilities than non-associated chains that were equally common. Linkage disequilibrium might explain the correlated functional status among segregating V segments, but an unknown experimental factor could not be ruled out. Because counts were too low, around 17 rarely observed V segments, including chromosome 9 orphons, were left out of the earlier analysis of 587 of the donors. Compared with the 666-donor mean, donors in an Asian-associated ancestry cluster had fewer N-insertions in productive TCRs, according to a later genetic analysis. This cohort had only TCR beta chains sequenced, and the lack of alpha or paired-chain data limited which features could be detected. A later analysis reported that several top co-occurrence clusters appeared linked to parvovirus B19, influenza, CMV and Epstein-Barr virus. Because HLA typing was unavailable for some donors at each locus, only the typed subset was used in association tests. The classifier was reported to diagnose cytomegalovirus status with high specificity and sensitivity in both the original cohort and the validation cohort.

The V gene is TRBV11-3 and the J gene is TRBJ2-1, with the D gene too uncertain to name. The TCR originated in a boy aged 2-9 years in good health and CMV-seronegative. Sequences were obtained from PBMCs. The nucleotides are TGTGCCAGCAGCTTAGAAGCGTACAATGAGCAGTTCTTC. This gives the protein CASSLEAYNEQFF.